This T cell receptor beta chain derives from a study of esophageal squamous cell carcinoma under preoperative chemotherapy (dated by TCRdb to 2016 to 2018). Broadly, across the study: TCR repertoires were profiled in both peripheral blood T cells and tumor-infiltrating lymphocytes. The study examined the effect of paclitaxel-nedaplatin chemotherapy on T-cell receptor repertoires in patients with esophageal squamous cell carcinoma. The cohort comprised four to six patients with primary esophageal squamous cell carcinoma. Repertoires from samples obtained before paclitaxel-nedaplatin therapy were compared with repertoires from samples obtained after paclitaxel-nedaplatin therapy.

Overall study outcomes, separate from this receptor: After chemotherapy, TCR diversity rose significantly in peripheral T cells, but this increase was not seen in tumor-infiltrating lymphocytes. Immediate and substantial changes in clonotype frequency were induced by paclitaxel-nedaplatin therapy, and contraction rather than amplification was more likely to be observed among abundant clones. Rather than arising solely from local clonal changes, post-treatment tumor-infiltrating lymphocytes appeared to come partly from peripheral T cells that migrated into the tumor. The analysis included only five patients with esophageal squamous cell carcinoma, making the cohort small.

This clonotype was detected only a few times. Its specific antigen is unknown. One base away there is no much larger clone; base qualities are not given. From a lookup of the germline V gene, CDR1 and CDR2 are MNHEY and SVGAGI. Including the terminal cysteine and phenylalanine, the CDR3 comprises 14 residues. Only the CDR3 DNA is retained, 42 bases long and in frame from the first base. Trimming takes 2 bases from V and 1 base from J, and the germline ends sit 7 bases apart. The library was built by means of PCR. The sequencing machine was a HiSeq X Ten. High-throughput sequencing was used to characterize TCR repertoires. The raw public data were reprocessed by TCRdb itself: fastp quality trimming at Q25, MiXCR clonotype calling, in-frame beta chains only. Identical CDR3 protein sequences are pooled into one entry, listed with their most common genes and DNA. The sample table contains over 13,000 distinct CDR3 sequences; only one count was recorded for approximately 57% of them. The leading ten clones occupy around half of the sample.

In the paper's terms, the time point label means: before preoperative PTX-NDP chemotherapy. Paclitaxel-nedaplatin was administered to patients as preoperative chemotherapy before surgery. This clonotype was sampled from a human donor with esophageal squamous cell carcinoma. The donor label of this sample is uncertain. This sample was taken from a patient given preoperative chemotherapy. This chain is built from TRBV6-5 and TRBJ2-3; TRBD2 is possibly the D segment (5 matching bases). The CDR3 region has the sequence CASSYAGGTDTQYF. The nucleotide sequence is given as TGTGCCAGCAGTTACGCGGGCGGCACAGATACGCAGTATTTT.